The 5 T cell receptor beta chains below come from one sample, sequenced in a study of T-cell memory formation after mild COVID-19. TCRdb reprocessed the 5' RACE reads via MiXCR and lists one record per CDR3 protein. The repertoire holds 250,000 to 300,000 distinct CDR3 sequences, with over 7% as singletons. Material for sequencing was PBMCs or a T cell subset sorted from them (not recorded which). Receptors were obtained from a man aged 18 to 35 who had mild COVID-19 (a few samples of this study predate the infection). Cell type and time point are not known.

The gene calls are TRBV5-1 and TRBJ1-1; no firm D call. The V and J ends lost 2 bases and 1 base respectively, with 9 bases between them. The CDR3 is made up of 14 amino acids. Germline CDR1 reads SGHRS; CDR2 reads YFSETQ. For the CDR3, the DNA is TGCGCCAGCAGCTTCCGGTCGGGGAACACTGAAGCTTTCTTT. It codes for CASSFRSGNTEAFF.

The V gene is TRBV5-1, the J gene TRBJ2-3; 7 bases are a match to TRBD2. With V trimmed by 4 bases and J by 0 bases, 8 bases remained unmatched. CDR3 length: 16 amino acids. Per the germline V gene, CDR1 is SGHRS and CDR2 is YFSETQ. The CDR3 sequence: CASSRQPSGSTDTQYF. In DNA form, the CDR3 reads TGCGCCAGCAGCAGGCAACCTAGCGGAAGCACAGATACGCAGTATTTT.

Many counts were recorded for this clonotype. This chain connects TRBV7-6 to TRBJ2-5; D is unclear. V shed 5 bases and J shed 5 bases, with 9 bases lying between them. The germline CDR1 and CDR2 sequences are SGHVS and FNYEAQ. The CDR3 extends over 12 amino acids. In DNA form, the CDR3 reads TGTGCCAGCAGCCCCATTGAGGAGACCCAGTACTTC. Amino acids: CASSPIEETQYF.

This clonotype was observed many times. This sequence joins TRBV7-2 and TRBJ2-7; D might be TRBD1 or TRBD2, each matching 5 bases. Germline V CDR1 and CDR2: SGHTA, FQGNSA. The V and J ends lost 5 bases and 6 bases respectively, with 20 bases between them. This CDR3 comprises 15 residues. The CDR3 protein is CASSHDQGWAGEQYF. For the CDR3, the DNA is TGTGCCAGCAGCCATGACCAGGGATGGGCGGGCGAGCAGTACTTC.

This clonotype has a handful of counts. The rearrangement joins TRBV20-1 to TRBJ2-3, with D unclear. V lost 3 bases, J lost 1 base, and 11 bases lay in between. Germline V CDR1 and CDR2: DFQATT, SNEGSKA (reference sequence). This CDR3 is built from 14 residues. The CDR3 DNA sequence: TGCAGTGCTAGGGGTAGCCTGGGCACAGATACGCAGTATTTT. This encodes CSARGSLGTDTQYF.